Shown below are 26 T cell receptor beta chains from a single sample sequenced in a study of T cell responses to AZD1222 COVID-19 vaccine. Measured with immunoSEQ multiplex PCR; TCRdb has only the in-frame clones, and not every one. The sample consists of about 100,000 clones, about 90% of them appearing once. The material sequenced was peripheral blood, taken on day 0 of AZD1222 vaccination. The receptors shown here come from an adult in good health.

The chain has TRBV30 and TRBJ1-2; TRBD1 might be the D (5 bases). The germline V and J ends were trimmed by 2 bases and 6 bases, with 22 bases remaining between them. This CDR3 comprises 16 residues. Germline V gene data show CDR1 as GTSNPN and CDR2 as SVGIG (reference sequence). DNA for the CDR3: TGTGCCTGGAGTCTAATCGGGGCATCCCTAGCGAATGGCTACACCTTC. This gives the protein CAWSLIGASLANGYTF.

This clone was observed a few times. The CDR3 protein is CASSSTGGEAFF. CDR3 in DNA: TGTGCCAGCAGTTCAACAGGGGGCGAAGCTTTCTTT. The chain recombines TRBV7-8 with TRBJ1-1, with 9 bases that match TRBD1. V was clipped by 6 bases and J by 8 bases; unmatched bases: 4. The V gene's germline CDR1 is SGHVS and CDR2 FQNEAQ. The CDR3 sequence is 12 residues long.

The count of this clone is one. The chain links TRBV2 to TRBJ2-2, with D possibly being TRBD1 (6 bases). The CDR3 extends over 14 amino acids. Germline-derived CDR1 and CDR2 are SNHLY and FYNNEI. Trimming took 6 bases from V and 4 from J, leaving 12 bases between them. CDR3 bases: TGTGCCAGCAGACAAAGGACAGCCACCGGGGAGCTGTTTTTT. It codes for CASRQRTATGELFF.

The chain employs TRBV28 and TRBJ2-7; D uncertain. V was shortened by 6 bases and J by 0 bases, with 15 bases between the two germline ends. The CDR3 length is 15 residues. Germline V gene data show CDR1 as MDHEN and CDR2 as SYDVKM. In DNA, the CDR3 is TGTGCCAGCAGCCCCAGGCAGGATAGCTCCTACGAGCAGTACTTC. This encodes CASSPRQDSSYEQYF.

The chain recombines TRBV10-3 with TRBJ1-1; D may be TRBD1 (5 bases). Germline assignment: CDR1 ENHRY and CDR2 SYGVKD. Trimming cost V 3 bases and J 2 bases, with 7 bases left between them. The CDR3 runs 13 residues. In DNA form, the CDR3 reads TGTGCCATCAGTGACGGGACCAACACTGAAGCTTTCTTT. Protein product: CAISDGTNTEAFF.

The chain recombines TRBV7-9 with TRBJ2-2, with D perhaps TRBD2 (6 bases). V was trimmed by 2 bases and J by 5 bases, leaving 9 bases between them. The CDR3 totals 14 residues. CDR1 is SEHNR and CDR2 is FQNEAQ in the germline V gene (reference sequence). CDR3 in DNA: TGTGCCAGCAGCTTAAGGGGAGGAACCGGGGAGCTGTTTTTT. It translates to CASSLRGGTGELFF.

The table lists this clone with a count of one. The J gene is TRBJ2-3, the V gene TRBV6-2 or TRBV6-3; TRBD2 matches at 12 bases. Germline CDR1 reads MNHEY; CDR2 reads SVGEGT. This CDR3 has 17 amino acids. The V and J ends lost 2 bases and 4 bases, in that order; junction bases with no gene match: 7. The CDR3 DNA is TGTGCCAGCAGTTACCCTATGACTAGCGGGAGAGCAGATACGCAGTATTTT. Translated, it gives CASSYPMTSGRADTQYF.

The chain couples TRBV7-8 to TRBJ2-5, with TRBD1 matching over 9 bases. V dropped 5 bases and J dropped 4; count of bases not matched to a gene: 8. CDR1 and CDR2 (germline): SGHVS, FQNEAQ. The CDR3 has 15 residues. CDR3 nucleotide sequence: TGTGCCAGCAGCCCTGACAGGGGGGAAGGAGAGACCCAGTACTTC. Protein sequence: CASSPDRGEGETQYF.

This clone was seen a few times. The J gene is TRBJ2-7, the V gene TRBV5-1; 8 nucleotides agree with TRBD1. V gave up 5 bases and J gave up 5 bases; unmatched junction bases: 12. This CDR3 is built from 15 residues. The germline V gene encodes CDR1 SGHRS and CDR2 YFSETQ. CDR3 DNA: TGCGCCAGCAGTCTTACCGGGACAGGTGCAAACGAGCAGTACTTC. It encodes CASSLTGTGANEQYF.

J is TRBJ1-5 and V is TRBV7-6; D is unresolved. Trimming stripped 5 bases from V and 5 bases from J, with 10 bases between. This CDR3 comprises 13 residues. CDR1 is SGHVS, CDR2 FNYEAQ, per germline. CDR3 sequence (DNA): TGTGCCAGCAGCCAAGACTCTTATCAGCCCCAGCATTTT. It encodes CASSQDSYQPQHF.

J is TRBJ1-2 and V is TRBV27; D unresolved. V lost 0 bases, J lost 1 base, and 6 bases lay in between. CDR3 size: 14 residues. The germline V gene encodes CDR1 MNHEY and CDR2 SMNVEV (reference sequence). CDR3 DNA sequence: TGTGCCAGCAGTTTATCTGGCAGTAACTATGGCTACACCTTC. Protein product: CASSLSGSNYGYTF.

The chain combines TRBV10-1 with TRBJ2-2; D not resolved. This CDR3 contains 13 residues. V was shortened by 5 bases and J by 1 base, with 5 bases between the two germline ends. From germline, CDR1 is WNHNN and CDR2 SYGVQD (reference sequence). In DNA form, the CDR3 reads TGCGCCAGCAGTTCAAAGAACACCGGGGAGCTGTTTTTT. This gives the protein CASSSKNTGELFF.

The chain combines TRBV27 with TRBJ2-7, with 7 bases that match TRBD1. Looked up from germline, CDR1 is MNHEY and CDR2 is SMNVEV (reference sequence). The CDR3 spans 14 residues. Trimming removed 5 bases from V and 7 bases from J; junction bases left unmatched: 11. The CDR3 reads CASSVKSTGLEQYF. The CDR3 DNA is TGTGCCAGCAGTGTAAAATCGACAGGGTTGGAGCAGTACTTC.

The rearrangement uses TRBV7-9 and TRBJ2-3, with D unresolved. CDR1 is SEHNR and CDR2 is FQNEAQ in the germline V gene (reference sequence). The CDR3 runs to 12 residues. V lost 5 bases and J lost 5, with 8 bases in between. The CDR3: CASSAVGDTQYF. CDR3 bases: TGTGCCAGCAGCGCAGTGGGAGATACGCAGTATTTT.

This clone appeared a few times. The genes are TRBV7-2 and TRBJ2-2; TRBD1 aligns across 7 bases. This CDR3 is built from 13 residues. V was clipped by 3 bases and J by 5 bases; unmatched bases: 0. Germline V gene lookup returns CDR1 SGHTA and CDR2 FQGNSA. CDR3 DNA sequence: TGTGCCAGCAGCTTGACAGGGACCGGGGAGCTGTTTTTT. Translation: CASSLTGTGELFF.

The chain uses TRBV18 and TRBJ2-5; tentatively, D is TRBD1 (8 bases). The CDR3 runs to 14 residues. Germline values: CDR1 KGHSH, CDR2 LQKENI. V lost 3 bases and J lost 4, with 12 bases in between. The CDR3, as DNA: TGTGCCAGCTCACCCACAGGGGGGGCAGAGACCCAGTACTTC. Translating it yields CASSPTGGAETQYF.

This rearrangement joins TRBV5-5 to TRBJ1-1; no clear D gene. CDR1 is SGHKS and CDR2 is YYEKEE in the germline V gene (reference sequence). CDR3 length: 12 amino acids. Trimming cost V 7 bases and J 7 bases, with 14 bases left between them. Written as DNA, the CDR3 is TGTGCCAGCGAGGGAGGGAAGGGTGAAGCTTTCTTT. This encodes CASEGGKGEAFF.

The rearrangement links TRBV6-5 to TRBJ2-7, with 10 bases fitting TRBD2. The CDR3 is made up of 15 amino acids. Germline V gene lookup returns CDR1 MNHEY and CDR2 SVGAGI. The V and J ends lost 6 bases and 0 bases, in that order; junction bases with no gene match: 5. The CDR3 protein is CASRKRTSGSYEQYF. The CDR3 DNA is TGTGCCAGCAGGAAGCGGACTAGCGGCTCCTACGAGCAGTACTTC.

This chain uses TRBV7-2 with TRBJ2-7, with 9 bases matching TRBD2. Germline V lookup: CDR1 SGHTA, CDR2 FQGNSA. V lost 1 base, J lost 0 bases, and 4 bases stayed unmatched. The CDR3 loop spans 16 amino acids. The CDR3, as DNA: TGTGCCAGCAGCTTAGGTGGCGGGAGGGCCTCCTACGAGCAGTACTTC. Translating gives CASSLGGGRASYEQYF.

This rearrangement joins TRBV28 to TRBJ2-7; a weak D match, TRBD2 (6 bases). The CDR3 length is 11 residues. The ends were cut back, 6 bases at V and 4 bases at J, with 7 bases in the middle. Germline CDR1 MDHEN, CDR2 SYDVKM. DNA of the CDR3: TGTGCCAGCAGAGGGAGGTACGAGCAGTACTTC. As protein: CASRGRYEQYF.

J is TRBJ2-5 and V is TRBV6-5; TRBD2 is a possible D gene (6 bases). The V gene lost 0 bases and the J gene lost 5 bases, with 13 bases spanning the gap. Germline V gene data show CDR1 as MNHEY and CDR2 as SVGAGI. The CDR3 consists of 15 residues. The CDR3 spells CASSYSRLVGETQYF. CDR3 coding DNA: TGTGCCAGCAGTTACTCGAGACTAGTTGGGGAGACCCAGTACTTC.

The V call is TRBV3-1 (or the pseudogene TRBV3-2), the J call TRBJ1-2, with no clear D. CDR1 and CDR2 from the germline V gene are LGHDT and YNNKEL (reference sequence). The ends were cut back, 0 bases at V and 4 bases at J, with 15 bases in the middle. The CDR3 has 16 amino acids. The CDR3 nucleotides are TGTGCCAGCAGCCAAGATTACGGCGGGAGGGTCTATGGCTACACCTTC. Translated: CASSQDYGGRVYGYTF.

V is TRBV10-2 and J is TRBJ2-1; D is tentatively TRBD1 or TRBD2 (5 bases each). Germline V lookup: CDR1 WSHSY, CDR2 SAAADI. V dropped 8 bases and J dropped 0 bases, with 14 bases sitting between them. This CDR3 is 15 amino acids long. The CDR3 sequence is CASSRGRSSYNEQFF. The CDR3 DNA follows: TGCGCCAGCTCCCGGGGCCGGAGCTCCTACAATGAGCAGTTCTTC.

The chain has TRBV5-1 and TRBJ1-1; a weak D match, TRBD1 (5 bases). There are 11 residues in the CDR3. The V gene lost 4 bases and the J gene lost 8 bases, with 9 bases spanning the gap. From germline, CDR1 is SGHRS and CDR2 YFSETQ. CDR3: CASSMNREAFF. CDR3 in DNA: TGCGCCAGCAGCATGAACAGGGAAGCTTTCTTT.

The chain employs TRBV28 and TRBJ1-5; perhaps TRBD1 as D (5 bases). Germline V lookup: CDR1 MDHEN, CDR2 SYDVKM. V was clipped by 3 bases and J by 9 bases, with 6 bases between them. The CDR3 runs 11 residues. CDR3 residues: CASSFGGPQHF. The DNA for the CDR3 is TGTGCCAGCAGTTTCGGGGGGCCCCAGCATTTT. Full variable domain (missing parts from reference TRBV28 and TRBJ1-5): DVKVTQSSRYLVKRTGEKVFLECVQDMDHENMFWYRQDPGLGLRLIYFSYDVKMKEKGDIPEGYSVSREKKERFSLILESASTNQTSMYLCASSFGGPQHFGDGTRLSIL.

This chain joins TRBV12-5 and TRBJ1-1; 8 bases line up with TRBD1. The germline gives CDR1 LGHNT, CDR2 FRNRAP. J gave up 1 base and V 0 bases, and 4 bases lay outside the gene matches. The CDR3 has 16 residues. CDR3 amino acids: CASGLVIGTGNTEAFF. DNA for the CDR3: TGTGCTAGTGGTTTGGTTATCGGGACAGGGAACACTGAAGCTTTCTTT.